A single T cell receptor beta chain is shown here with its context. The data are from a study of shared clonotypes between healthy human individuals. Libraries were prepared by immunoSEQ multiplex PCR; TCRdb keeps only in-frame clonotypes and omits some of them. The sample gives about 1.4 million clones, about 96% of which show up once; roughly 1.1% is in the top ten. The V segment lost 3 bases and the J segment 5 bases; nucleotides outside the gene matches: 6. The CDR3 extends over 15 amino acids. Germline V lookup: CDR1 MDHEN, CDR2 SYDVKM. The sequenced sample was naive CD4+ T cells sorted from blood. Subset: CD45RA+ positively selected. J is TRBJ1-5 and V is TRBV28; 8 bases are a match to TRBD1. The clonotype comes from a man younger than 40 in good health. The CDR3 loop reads CASSLTGASYQPQHF. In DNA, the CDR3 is TGTGCCAGCAGTTTGACAGGGGCGAGCTATCAGCCCCAGCATTTT.